This TCR beta chain was captured in a study of cytomegalovirus exposure and HLA in healthy donors. The PCR employed 60 Vbeta primers together with 13 Jbeta primers. The data were produced by immunoSEQ multiplex PCR, yet TCRdb's version contains in-frame clones alone and is incomplete. This sample has 50,000 or so clones, with about 77% found just once. The CDR3 runs 15 residues. Germline V CDR1 and CDR2: PRHDT, FYEKMQ (reference sequence). The rearrangement uses TRBV13 and TRBJ2-5; 7 bases match TRBD1. The end of the DNA fits TRBJ2-7 better, so the J call may be wrong. The source of this sequence is a woman between 35 and 50 years old in good health and CMV-seropositive. Sequences were obtained from PBMCs. CDR3 in amino acids: CASSLTGKVPYEQYF. DNA of the CDR3: TGTGCCAGCAGCCTGACAGGGAAGGTCCCCTACGAGCAGTACTTC.